This T cell receptor (beta chain) came from a study of early T cells in non-severe SARS-CoV-2 infection. A single record per CDR3 protein comes from TCRdb applying MiXCR to the 5' RACE reads. The data contain approximately 77,000 distinct CDR3 sequences, 12% of them singletons. This clonotype was found a few times. V gave up 6 bases and J gave up 7 bases, with 10 bases separating them. Germline lookup yields CDR1 SQVTM and CDR2 ANQGSEA. This CDR3 contains 12 residues. The chain combines TRBV29-1 with TRBJ1-6; a weak D match, TRBD1 (5 bases). The receptor was derived from an adult who was a healthcare worker with PCR-confirmed SARS-CoV-2 infection or an uninfected control (not recorded which). The donor label of this sample is uncertain. This material consisted of whole blood, taken at baseline. DNA for the CDR3: TGCAGCGTCATAGAGGGGAATTCACCCCTCCACTTT. This gives the protein CSVIEGNSPLHF.